This record concerns one TCR beta chain sequence. Antigen: not known. The investigators collected lesional scalp punch biopsies and peripheral blood from alopecia areata patients. Extracted RNA was reverse transcribed, and the resulting cDNA served as sequencing template. Only in-frame clones appear in the TCRdb table, and some are missing; sequencing was by immunoSEQ multiplex PCR. In the table there are more than 95,000 clones, around 50% of which are singletons. These data originate in a study of CD8+ T cells in alopecia areata. Whole-study findings and limits: There were also resident alphabeta T cells of normal skin sequenced in scalp samples.

The germline gives CDR1 MGHRA, CDR2 YSYEKL. The CDR3 runs to 15 residues. V was pared by 4 bases and J by 7 bases, with 17 bases between. The chain couples TRBV4-1 to TRBJ2-1; D not certain. Sequencing was done on a sample of NKG2D-low CD8+ T cells sorted from blood. This sequence was found in a human donor with alopecia areata. The CDR3 DNA reads TGCGCCAGCAGCCTAACGCGGAGTCGAGATAATGAGCAGTTCTTC. Its protein product is CASSLTRSRDNEQFF.